This T cell receptor beta chain derives from a study of graft-versus-host responses after intestinal transplantation. Concerning this clone: Its cognate antigen is unknown.

Trimming stripped 4 bases from V and 1 base from J, with 13 bases between. The CDR3 runs 15 residues. CDR1 is SGHDT, CDR2 YYEEEE, per germline. Repertoires were generated with immunoSEQ multiplex PCR, while TCRdb's copy carries only in-frame clones and drops some. The sample holds about 100,000 clones; 87% are singletons and the top ten take about 0.75%. The V gene is TRBV5-6, the J gene TRBJ2-3; D gene unclear. This specimen was unstimulated CD4+ T cells sorted from spleen or lymph node cells, taken before transplant. This sequence was found in a human donor who was the organ donor for an intestinal transplant. CDR3 bases: TGTGCCAGCAGCCGGATTCGGGCGGGCACAGATACGCAGTATTTT. This encodes CASSRIRAGTDTQYF.